The 18 T cell receptor beta chains presented below share a single source sample, sequenced in a study of regulatory T cells in long-lasting Graves disease. Libraries of TCR beta came from iRepertoire HTBI primers plus Arm-PCR of CDR3 regions. TCRdb re-analysed the multiplex PCR reads in MiXCR, keeping a single row per CDR3 protein. The sample lists about 440,000 distinct CDR3 sequences; 15% to 20% were seen once. As for time point: newly diagnosed GD, antithyroid drugs for less than 3 months. The TCR library was made from RNA extracted from PBMCs. This sample also belongs to another study, concerning T cells in Graves' hyperthyroidism and ophthalmopathy.

The sequences come from peripheral blood mononuclear cells (PBMCs), collected at new diagnosis, from a patient treated with antithyroid drugs. The receptors were gathered from a woman aged 30 to 39 with Graves disease.

The V call is TRBV7-9, the J call TRBJ2-2; a weak D match, TRBD2 (6 bases). The CDR3 runs to 15 residues. Germline lookup yields CDR1 SEHNR and CDR2 FQNEAQ (reference sequence). V lost 2 bases to trimming and J lost 7 bases, with 14 bases between them. The CDR3 DNA is TGTGCCAGCAGCTTACTGGGTCTAGCGATCGGGGAGCTGTTTTTT. It encodes CASSLLGLAIGELFF.

With regard to this clonotype: The missing conserved phenylalanine or tryptophan at the end of this CDR3 makes a read error likely. The DNA is omitted, as the CDR3 cannot be located on it reliably, and the CDR3 follows TCRdb's listing. The chain is built from TRBV2 and TRBJ2-3; the listed D gene, TRBD2, was not tested against the DNA. Germline V gene data show CDR1 as SNHLY and CDR2 as FYNNEI. Termini included, the CDR3 measures 12 amino acids. The CDR3 sequence is CASSLTSGRDSL.

This clonotype was observed at least ten times. V gene TRBV7-2 combines with J gene TRBJ2-7; 9 nucleotides align to TRBD1. Per the germline V gene, CDR1 is SGHTA and CDR2 is FQGNSA. V shed 4 bases, J shed 4 bases, and the junction held 8 bases outside the gene matches. The CDR3 runs to 15 residues. CDR3 protein: CASSSQQGAPYEQYF. CDR3 in DNA: TGTGCCAGCAGCTCGCAACAGGGGGCACCTTACGAGCAGTACTTC.

This clonotype was observed many times. In DNA form, the CDR3 reads TGTGCCACCTCAAGCCGCGGGGGGACTGAAGCTTTCTTT. Protein: CATSSRGGTEAFF. The chain joins TRBV24-1 to TRBJ1-1, with D tentatively TRBD1 (5 bases). V was pared by 9 bases and J by 5 bases, with 15 bases between. The CDR3 is 13 amino acids. Germline lookup yields CDR1 KGHDR and CDR2 SFDVKD.

In this sample, this clonotype turned up many times. The chain employs TRBV11-3 and TRBJ1-5, with TRBD1 matching over 9 bases. The ends lost 5 bases at V and 2 bases at J; junction bases unmatched: 10. The germline gives CDR1 SGHNT, CDR2 YENEEA. This CDR3 region has 17 residues. The CDR3 bases are TGTGCCAGCAGCCCCCGGGACAGGGAGTGCGGCAATCAGCCCCAGCATTTT. Its protein product is CASSPRDRECGNQPQHF.

This clonotype has only a few counts. The V and J genes are TRBV11-3 and TRBJ2-3, with no clear D. The CDR3 is 14 amino acids. V lost 5 bases and J 6 bases, leaving 15 bases between the germline ends. From germline, CDR1 is SGHNT and CDR2 YENEEA. CDR3 sequence reads: CASSQDPDADTQYF. In nucleotides, the CDR3 is TGTGCCAGCAGCCAAGACCCCGACGCCGATACGCAGTATTTT.

This clonotype has a count of ten or more. The chain links TRBV7-9 to TRBJ1-4; tentative D call: TRBD1 (6 bases). Germline V gene lookup returns CDR1 SEHNR and CDR2 FQNEAQ (reference sequence). CDR3 size: 13 residues. Deletions cut 5 bases from V and 8 bases from J, with 12 bases between. DNA of the CDR3: TGTGCCAGCAGCCTACAGACAGGCGAAAAACTGTTTTTT. This encodes CASSLQTGEKLFF.

There are many counts of this clonotype. The chain recombines TRBV7-2 with TRBJ2-7; 8 positions agree with TRBD2. The germline CDR1 and CDR2 sequences are SGHTA and FQGNSA. V lost 5 bases and J lost 2; bases outside the gene matches: 11. The CDR3 length is 16 residues. The CDR3 sequence: CASSPPSAGGTYEQYF. CDR3 sequence (DNA): TGTGCCAGCAGCCCCCCAAGTGCGGGAGGAACCTACGAGCAGTACTTC.

Turning to this clonotype: A read error is possible here, since a much larger clone lies one base away. The chain has TRBV14 and TRBJ2-1; D uncertain. This CDR3 is built from 14 residues. The germline CDR1 and CDR2 sequences are SGHDN and FVKESK. Here the CDR3 DNA reads TGTACCAGCAGCCAGAGGAAGGTTTACAATGAGCAGTTCTTC. Translating gives CTSSQRKVYNEQFF.

To note about this clonotype: At one boundary the junction diverges from the germline segment, which might be a read error. The CDR3 protein is CASGQDRDGGYTF. The CDR3 DNA sequence: TGTGCCAGCGGCCAAGACAGGGATGGTGGCTACACCTTT. The V and J genes are TRBV5-6 and TRBJ1-2; 7 positions agree with TRBD1. Germline CDR1 SGHDT, CDR2 YYEEEE. The CDR3 sequence is 13 residues long.

This clonotype was counted at least ten times. V is TRBV10-1 and J is TRBJ2-5; 11 bases map to TRBD1. Germline V gene data show CDR1 as WNHNN and CDR2 as SYGVQD (reference sequence). V shed 0 bases, J shed 5 bases, and the junction held 11 bases outside the gene matches. The CDR3 totals 18 residues. The CDR3 protein is CASSESIGQGALGETQYF. The CDR3 coding sequence is TGCGCCAGCAGTGAGTCCATTGGACAGGGGGCCTTGGGGGAGACCCAGTACTTC.

This sequence joins TRBV10-3 and TRBJ1-6; no firm D call. Germline CDR1 is ENHRY and CDR2 is SYGVKD. The ends were cut back, 10 bases at V and 10 bases at J, with 20 bases in the middle. This CDR3 is built from 14 residues. The CDR3 region has the DNA TGTGCCACCCTACCCGGGTGGCAAAACTCACCCCTCCACTTT. It yields the protein CATLPGWQNSPLHF.

As regards this clonotype: Since a much larger clone is just one base distant, this may be a read error. Because the CDR3 is missing its conserved closing phenylalanine or tryptophan, this is likely a read error. The rearrangement links TRBV6-1 to TRBJ2-1, with 11 positions matching TRBD2. This CDR3 is 13 amino acids long. The germline V gene encodes CDR1 MNHNS and CDR2 SASEGT. J gave up 5 bases and V 11 bases, and 5 bases lay outside the gene matches. The CDR3 is CAVRLAGNNEQFL. The CDR3 DNA reads as TGTGCCGTACGACTAGCGGGGAACAATGAGCAGTTCCTC.

This clonotype occurred many times. This chain connects TRBV28 to TRBJ2-2; D is ambiguous. The germline CDR1 and CDR2 sequences are MDHEN and SYDVKM. Trimming pared 7 bases from V and 7 bases from J, leaving 16 bases between. This CDR3 contains 14 residues. This chain's CDR3 is CASMTPGSRGELFF. CDR3 nucleotide sequence: TGTGCCAGCATGACCCCGGGCAGCCGCGGGGAGCTGTTTTTT.

There are many counts of this clonotype. V is TRBV6-1 and J is TRBJ2-2; 10 bases map to TRBD1. CDR1 and CDR2 from the germline V gene are MNHNS and SASEGT. The CDR3 runs 15 residues. V lost 8 bases, J lost 3 bases, and 6 bases stayed unmatched. CDR3: CASPWDRGDTGELFF. CDR3 coding DNA: TGTGCCAGCCCCTGGGACAGGGGTGACACCGGGGAGCTGTTTTTT.

This clonotype has a handful of counts. V and J are TRBV30 and TRBJ1-4; D is uncertain. The CDR3 consists of 14 residues. Germline CDR1 reads GTSNPN; CDR2 reads SVGIG (reference sequence). With 0 bases removed from V and 7 bases from J, the gap between germline ends came to 12 bases. CDR3 protein: CAWSVNPKSEKLFF. In DNA form, the CDR3 reads TGTGCCTGGAGTGTAAACCCGAAGAGTGAAAAACTGTTTTTT.

This clonotype was observed at least ten times. This sequence joins TRBV7-9 and TRBJ2-7; TRBD2 aligns across 8 bases. V shed 5 bases, J shed 0 bases, and the junction held 6 bases outside the gene matches. CDR1 and CDR2 (germline): SEHNR, FQNEAQ (reference sequence). The CDR3 runs to 15 residues. Here the CDR3 DNA reads TGTGCCAGCAGCAGCGGGGGCGCGAGCTCCTACGAGCAGTACTTC. It translates to CASSSGGASSYEQYF.

This clonotype appeared many times. The chain has TRBV7-9 and TRBJ2-7; D is possibly TRBD2 (6 bases). Deletions cut 2 bases from V and 4 bases from J, with 18 bases between. The CDR3 sequence is 16 residues long. Per germline, CDR1 SEHNR and CDR2 FQNEAQ (reference sequence). The CDR3 spells CASSLITGAISYEQYF. The DNA for the CDR3 is TGTGCCAGCAGCTTAATAACGGGAGCGATTTCTTACGAGCAGTACTTC.